The 19 T cell receptor beta chains reported below all come from one sample, sequenced in a study of early T cells in non-severe SARS-CoV-2 infection. TCRdb redid the calling of the 5' RACE reads with MiXCR, one entry per CDR3 protein. This sample carries about 80,000 distinct CDR3 sequences, 14% of them seen once, and the ten largest clones take roughly 9.7%. The sequenced sample consisted of whole blood. These receptors all come from an adult who was a healthcare worker with PCR-confirmed SARS-CoV-2 infection or an uninfected control (not recorded which).

The CDR3 protein is CASRPGQGATNEKLFF. In DNA form, the CDR3 reads TGTGCCAGCAGGCCGGGACAGGGTGCAACTAATGAAAAACTGTTTTTT. The rearrangement joins TRBV12-3 or TRBV12-4 to TRBJ1-4, with 9 bases fitting TRBD1. The CDR3 covers 16 residues. Germline trimming cut 6 bases from V and 0 bases from J; bases unmatched to any gene: 5.

This clonotype was detected many times. The chain uses TRBV5-1 and TRBJ2-1, with D possibly matching TRBD1 (7 bases). Germline CDR1 and CDR2: SGHRS and YFSETQ. Trimming took off 7 bases at V and 4 bases at J, with 30 bases between the two ends. The CDR3 is 19 amino acids. CDR3 bases: TGCGCCAGCTCCAGGAGGGAGCGGGCGAACTCAGGGGGTTACAATGAGCAGTTCTTC. The encoded protein is CASSRRERANSGGYNEQFF.

The table lists this clonotype with a few counts. The CDR3 DNA follows: TGTGCCAGCAGCTCCCCAGGGCCCGGGGAGACCCAGTACTTC. Translated, it gives CASSSPGPGETQYF. This rearrangement joins TRBV5-6 to TRBJ2-5; a possible D gene is TRBD1 (5 bases). The CDR3 extends over 14 amino acids. Between the trimmed V and J ends, which lost 3 bases and 5 bases, there was a span of 14 bases. Per the germline V gene, CDR1 is SGHDT and CDR2 is YYEEEE.

This clonotype was recorded at least ten times. This rearrangement joins TRBV7-2 to TRBJ2-5; maybe TRBD2 (6 bases). This CDR3 comprises 16 residues. CDR1 is SGHTA, CDR2 FQGNSA, per germline. V dropped 0 bases and J dropped 2 bases, with 13 bases sitting between them. The DNA of the CDR3 is TGTGCCAGCAGCTTAGCGCTGGGGGGTGGGCAAGAGACCCAGTACTTC. As protein: CASSLALGGGQETQYF.

The chain links TRBV20-1 to TRBJ2-1; D is ambiguous. The germline V gene has CDR1 DFQATT and CDR2 SNEGSKA (reference sequence). The CDR3 length is 14 residues. Deletions cut 3 bases from V and 2 bases from J, with 11 bases between. This CDR3 is CSASGPSPYNEQFF. DNA of the CDR3: TGCAGTGCTAGCGGACCTTCTCCCTACAATGAGCAGTTCTTC.

The chain recombines TRBV27 with TRBJ1-6, with D hard to call. Germline V gene sequence: CDR1 MNHEY, CDR2 SMNVEV (reference sequence). Trimming removed 5 bases at V and 6 bases at J, with 5 bases between. The CDR3 is 12 amino acids. CDR3: CASSRSNSPLHF. The CDR3 region has the DNA TGTGCCAGCAGTCGGAGTAATTCACCCCTCCACTTT.

The chain links TRBV29-1 to TRBJ1-2; D remains unclear. The CDR3 loop spans 11 amino acids. CDR1 is SQVTM, CDR2 ANQGSEA, per germline. Trimming shortened V by 8 bases and J by 3 bases, and 10 bases separated the two germline ends. CDR3 DNA: TGCAGCCTGGCCCGGGACTATGGCTACACCTTC. The encoded protein is CSLARDYGYTF.

This chain links TRBV29-1 with TRBJ2-3; no clear D. The ends were cut back, 2 bases at V and 4 bases at J, with 10 bases in the middle. There are 13 residues in the CDR3. Germline CDR1 and CDR2: SQVTM and ANQGSEA. CDR3 sequence: CSVETNGADTQYF. For the CDR3, the DNA is TGCAGCGTTGAAACTAACGGAGCAGATACGCAGTATTTT.

This clonotype was detected many times. The chain is built from TRBV20-1 and TRBJ2-5; D remains unclear. The CDR3 length is 11 residues. Germline CDR1 and CDR2: DFQATT and SNEGSKA (reference sequence). The V end was cut by 6 bases, the J end by 5 bases, with 10 bases between. CDR3 coding DNA: TGCAGTGCCAGTAATGGCGAGACCCAGTACTTC. This gives the protein CSASNGETQYF.

This clonotype was picked up a small number of times. The chain carries TRBV6-2 or TRBV6-3 and TRBJ1-1, with no clear D. CDR1 and CDR2 from the germline V gene are MNHEY and SVGEGT. Trimming removed 4 bases from V and 8 bases from J, with 14 bases in between. The CDR3 has 13 residues. CDR3 coding DNA: TGTGCCAGCAGTTTCCTTCAGACCGGCGAAGCTTTCTTT. Translating it yields CASSFLQTGEAFF.

This chain joins TRBV12-3 or TRBV12-4 and TRBJ1-3; D unresolved. The V end was cut by 6 bases, the J end by 0 bases, with 15 bases between. This CDR3 comprises 16 residues. In DNA form, the CDR3 reads TGTGCCAGCAGCGGATCGTCTATAAGCTCTGGAAACACCATATATTTT. It codes for CASSGSSISSGNTIYF.

The chain links TRBV6-6 to TRBJ1-6, with TRBD1 matching 7 bases. CDR1 MNHNY and CDR2 SVGAGI come from the germline V gene (reference sequence). CDR3 length: 14 residues. J was trimmed by 12 bases and V by 5 bases; bases with no gene match: 10. The CDR3 region has the DNA TGTGCCAGCAGTAGGGACAGATCGGTCGAACCCCTCCACTTT. It codes for CASSRDRSVEPLHF.

This CDR3 reads CASSLAARRQLGTEAFF. CDR3 DNA: TGTGCCAGCAGCTTGGCGGCCAGAAGGCAACTGGGCACTGAAGCTTTCTTT. The chain couples TRBV5-4 to TRBJ1-1; D gene uncertain. Germline V CDR1 and CDR2: SGHNT, YYREEE (reference sequence). Trimming removed 0 bases at V and 4 bases at J, with 19 bases between. CDR3 length: 17 amino acids.

The rearrangement links TRBV6-4 to TRBJ1-6; unclear D gene. V lost 4 bases and J lost 0, with 10 bases in between. In germline, CDR1 is MRHNA, CDR2 SNTAGT. The CDR3 has 16 residues. Here the CDR3 reads CASSGTASSYNSPLHF. DNA for the CDR3: TGTGCCAGCAGTGGGACGGCGAGCTCCTATAATTCACCCCTCCACTTT.

This clonotype was found a few times. This chain uses TRBV19 with TRBJ2-3; 7 bases map to TRBD1. CDR1 is LNHDA, CDR2 SQIVND, per germline (reference sequence). The CDR3 spans 14 residues. V lost 7 bases to trimming and J lost 3 bases; unmatched junction nucleotides: 7. CDR3 in amino acids: CASTPGQTTDTQYF. The CDR3 DNA reads as TGTGCCAGTACTCCGGGACAGACAACAGATACGCAGTATTTT.

This clonotype has only a few counts. The rearrangement uses TRBV6-5 and TRBJ1-4, with 12 bases fitting TRBD1. V shed 0 bases and J 8 bases; nucleotides not matched to a gene: 1. This CDR3 region has 15 residues. Germline V CDR1 and CDR2: MNHEY, SVGAGI. CDR3 in DNA: TGTGCCAGCAGTTACTCGGGACAGGGGGCGGAAAAACTGTTTTTT. Translating gives CASSYSGQGAEKLFF.

This clonotype was found a few times. V usage is TRBV4-2 and J usage is TRBJ2-7, with 7 bases that match TRBD2. CDR3 length: 17 amino acids. V was pared by 0 bases and J by 5 bases, with 13 bases of the junction left unmatched. The V gene's germline CDR1 is LGHNA and CDR2 YNFKEQ. CDR3 coding DNA: TGTGCCAGCAGCCAAGATTGGTCTTCAGGGAGCGGGGACGAGCAGTACTTC. It codes for CASSQDWSSGSGDEQYF.

This clonotype has a count of ten or more. The V gene is TRBV11-2, the J gene TRBJ2-1; D not certain. Trimming took off 2 bases at V and 5 bases at J, with 7 bases between the two ends. The germline V gene has CDR1 SGHAT and CDR2 FQNNGV. This CDR3 region has 13 residues. Here the CDR3 DNA reads TGTGCCAGCAGCTTATTCAGCGACAATGAGCAGTTCTTC. This sequence encodes CASSLFSDNEQFF.

By proportion, this clonotype is medium-sized. The rearrangement uses TRBV4-2 and TRBJ2-6; possible D gene TRBD2, 5 bases. The V end was cut by 0 bases, the J end by 0 bases, with 6 bases between. The CDR3 has 16 amino acids. Germline CDR1 and CDR2: LGHNA and YNFKEQ. The CDR3 DNA is TGTGCCAGCAGCCAAGATGGGAGCTCTGGGGCCAACGTCCTGACTTTC. Translating it yields CASSQDGSSGANVLTF.